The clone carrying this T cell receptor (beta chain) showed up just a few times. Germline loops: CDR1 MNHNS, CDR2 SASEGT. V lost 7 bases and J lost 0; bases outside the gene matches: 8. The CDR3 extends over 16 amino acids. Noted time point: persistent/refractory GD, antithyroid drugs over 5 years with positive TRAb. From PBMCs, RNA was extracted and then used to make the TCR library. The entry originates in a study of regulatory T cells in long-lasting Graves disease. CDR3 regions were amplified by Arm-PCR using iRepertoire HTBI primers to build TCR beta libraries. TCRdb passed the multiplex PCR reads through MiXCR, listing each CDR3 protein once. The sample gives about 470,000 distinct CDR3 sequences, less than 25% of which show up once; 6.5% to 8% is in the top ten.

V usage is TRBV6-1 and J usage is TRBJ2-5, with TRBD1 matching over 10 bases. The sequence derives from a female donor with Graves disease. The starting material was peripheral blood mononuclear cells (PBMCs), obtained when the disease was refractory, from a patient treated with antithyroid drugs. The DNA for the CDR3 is TGTGCCAGCATAAGACAGGGGGCAACCTACCAAGAGACCCAGTACTTC. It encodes CASIRQGATYQETQYF.